A selection of T cell receptor beta chains follows, all from one sample in a study of long-term antiretroviral therapy in people with HIV. Measured with immunoSEQ multiplex PCR; TCRdb has only the in-frame clones, and not every one. This table has roughly 20,000 clones, under 90% appearing once. Material: unsorted PBMCs, obtained at the start of antiretroviral therapy. All receptors derive from a man between 45 and 60 years old with HIV. CDR3s include the opening cysteine and the closing phenylalanine or tryptophan. The D gene is left open where the match is weak. The size of a clone is reported for some rows only, either as once, few or many, or as a class for expanded clones.

J: TRBJ1-2; D: TRBD1; size: NA; V: TRBV6-6; CDR3: CASSYSQGARGGYTF; DNA: TGTGCCAGCAGTTACTCCCAGGGGGCGCGTGGTGGCTACACCTTC
J: TRBJ2-7; D: NA; size: NA; V: TRBV28; CDR3: CASSPSPRGEQYF; DNA: TGTGCCAGCAGTCCCTCCCCCAGGGGTGAGCAGTACTTC
J: TRBJ1-1; D: TRBD1; size: once; V: TRBV7-2; CDR3: CASSPGTGSEAFF; DNA: TGTGCCAGCAGCCCTGGGACAGGGAGTGAAGCTTTCTTT
J: TRBJ2-7; D: TRBD1; size: NA; V: TRBV11-3; CDR3: CASSLRDRQGEHEQYF; DNA: TGTGCCAGCAGCCTTAGGGATAGACAGGGTGAGCACGAGCAGTACTTC
J: TRBJ2-7; D: NA; size: NA; V: TRBV7-8; CDR3: CASSLGGRADEQYF; DNA: TGTGCCAGCAGCTTGGGCGGACGCGCTGACGAGCAGTACTTC
J: TRBJ1-2; D: TRBD1; size: medium-sized; V: TRBV10-3; CDR3: CAISDPVGGDYGYTF; DNA: TGTGCCATCAGTGACCCTGTAGGGGGCGACTATGGCTACACCTTC
J: TRBJ1-6; D: TRBD1; size: NA; V: TRBV7-3; CDR3: CASSLTTGKDSPLHF; DNA: TGTGCCAGCAGCTTAACGACAGGGAAGGATTCACCCCTCCACTTT
J: TRBJ1-2; D: NA; size: once; V: TRBV9; CDR3: CASSVERRVTANYGYTF; DNA: TGTGCCAGCAGCGTAGAGCGTAGAGTAACCGCTAACTATGGCTACACCTTC
J: TRBJ2-1; D: TRBD2; size: NA; V: TRBV4-1; CDR3: CASSPATFWPGRESEQFF; DNA: TGCGCCAGCAGCCCAGCAACATTTTGGCCGGGGAGGGAGAGTGAGCAGTTCTTC
J: TRBJ2-1; D: NA; size: NA; V: TRBV6-9; CDR3: CASSYRSYNEQFF; DNA: TGTGCCAGCAGTTACCGCTCCTACAATGAGCAGTTCTTC
J: TRBJ2-1; D: NA; size: NA; V: TRBV28; CDR3: CASSFLGRNEQFF; DNA: TGTGCCAGCAGTTTCTTGGGGCGGAATGAGCAGTTCTTC
J: TRBJ1-1; D: NA; size: NA; V: TRBV7-3; CDR3: CASSPRLGRNTEAFF; DNA: TGTGCCAGCAGCCCCCGATTAGGGAGAAACACTGAAGCTTTCTTT
J: TRBJ2-6; D: NA; size: NA; V: TRBV9; CDR3: CASSVRRSLGANVLTF; DNA: TGTGCCAGCAGCGTACGCCGATCTCTGGGGGCCAACGTCCTGACTTTC
J: TRBJ1-1; D: NA; size: NA; V: TRBV7-9; CDR3: CASSFSGNTEAFF; DNA: TGTGCCAGCAGCTTTTCCGGGAACACTGAAGCTTTCTTT
J: TRBJ1-1; D: NA; size: NA; V: TRBV5-1; CDR3: CASSTGQENTEAFF; DNA: TGCGCCAGCAGCACGGGGCAAGAGAACACTGAAGCTTTCTTT
J: TRBJ2-1; D: NA; size: NA; V: TRBV10-1; CDR3: CASSPRSGSSSYNEQFF; DNA: TGCGCCAGCAGTCCTAGAAGCGGATCCAGCTCCTACAATGAGCAGTTCTTC
J: TRBJ2-7; D: NA; size: once; V: TRBV5-5; CDR3: CASSAGLLSYEQYF; DNA: TGTGCCAGCAGCGCCGGACTCCTCTCCTACGAGCAGTACTTC
J: TRBJ2-3; D: NA; size: NA; V: TRBV9; CDR3: CASSVVPRGTDTQYF; DNA: TGTGCCAGCAGCGTAGTCCCCAGGGGCACAGATACGCAGTATTTT
J: TRBJ2-5; D: NA; size: NA; V: TRBV27; CDR3: CASSRLAGQETQYF; DNA: TGTGCCAGCAGCCGCCTTGCGGGCCAAGAGACCCAGTACTTC
J: TRBJ2-7; D: TRBD2; size: NA; V: TRBV7-8; CDR3: CATGTSGSYEQYF; DNA: TGTGCCACCGGGACTAGCGGGTCCTACGAGCAGTACTTC
J: TRBJ2-2; D: NA; size: NA; V: TRBV6-5; CDR3: CASRDEGQLFF; DNA: TGTGCCAGCAGGGATGAGGGACAGCTGTTTTTT
J: TRBJ2-7; D: NA; size: NA; V: TRBV7-2; CDR3: CASSSLNPLGVYEQYF; DNA: TGTGCCAGCAGCTCGCTGAATCCCTTGGGCGTCTACGAGCAGTACTTC
J: TRBJ1-4; D: TRBD1; size: NA; V: TRBV7-9; CDR3: CASSSTGDPFENEKLFF; DNA: TGTGCCAGCAGCTCTACAGGGGACCCCTTCGAAAATGAAAAACTGTTTTTT
J: TRBJ1-2; D: NA; size: once; V: TRBV7-2; CDR3: CASSLTENYGYTF; DNA: TGTGCCAGCAGCTTAACGGAAAACTATGGCTACACCTTC
J: TRBJ1-1; D: NA; size: NA; V: TRBV28; CDR3: CASSLASPTEAFF; DNA: TGTGCCAGCAGTTTGGCGAGTCCCACTGAAGCTTTCTTT
J: TRBJ2-2; D: TRBD1; size: NA; V: TRBV7-9; CDR3: CASSLRRPLRQGGPGELFF; DNA: TGTGCCAGCAGCTTACGTCGACCCTTAAGACAGGGCGGGCCCGGGGAGCTGTTTTTT
J: TRBJ2-1; D: NA; size: NA; V: TRBV5-4; CDR3: CASSRGGPNEQFF; DNA: TGTGCCAGCAGCAGGGGGGGGCCCAATGAGCAGTTCTTC
J: TRBJ1-2; D: NA; size: few; V: TRBV7-9; CDR3: CASSTGAGHGGYTF; DNA: TGTGCCAGCAGCACCGGGGCCGGTCATGGAGGCTACACCTTC
J: TRBJ2-1; D: TRBD2; size: NA; V: TRBV27; CDR3: CASSSTSGSYNEQFF; DNA: TGTGCCAGCAGTTCAACTAGCGGTTCCTACAATGAGCAGTTCTTC
J: TRBJ1-4; D: NA; size: few; V: TRBV6-5; CDR3: CASRPSGVGEKLFF; DNA: TGTGCCAGCAGACCCAGCGGGGTAGGGGAAAAACTGTTTTTT
J: TRBJ1-1; D: NA; size: NA; V: TRBV15; CDR3: CATSRDRGTEAFF; DNA: TGTGCCACCAGCAGAGATAGAGGTACTGAAGCTTTCTTT
J: TRBJ2-7; D: NA; size: NA; V: TRBV10-3; CDR3: CAISESLGTYEQYF; DNA: TGTGCCATCAGTGAGTCGCTAGGAACCTACGAGCAGTACTTC
J: TRBJ2-7; D: TRBD1; size: NA; V: TRBV7-9; CDR3: CASSPGGNEQYF; DNA: TGTGCCAGCAGCCCAGGGGGAAACGAGCAGTACTTC
J: TRBJ2-1; D: NA; size: NA; V: TRBV5-4; CDR3: CASSLDRASSYNEQFF; DNA: TGTGCCAGCAGCTTGGACAGGGCTAGCTCCTACAATGAGCAGTTCTTC
J: TRBJ2-3; D: NA; size: NA; V: TRBV4-3; CDR3: CASSLLPRDTQYF; DNA: TGCGCCAGCAGCCTCCTGCCCAGGGATACGCAGTATTTT
J: TRBJ2-1; D: TRBD2; size: NA; V: TRBV29-1; CDR3: CSVEDQLIAGGQFF; DNA: TGCAGCGTTGAAGACCAGTTAATTGCGGGAGGGCAGTTCTTC
J: TRBJ2-3; D: TRBD2; size: NA; V: TRBV10-3; CDR3: CAIRPTSGGAVDTQYF; DNA: TGTGCCATCAGACCAACTAGCGGGGGGGCCGTAGATACGCAGTATTTT
J: TRBJ1-1; D: NA; size: NA; V: TRBV7-2; CDR3: CASSPGRNTEAFF; DNA: TGTGCCAGCAGCCCCGGGAGGAACACTGAAGCTTTCTTT
J: TRBJ2-4; D: NA; size: NA; V: TRBV11-2; CDR3: CASNKGPAAKNIQYF; DNA: TGTGCCAGCAACAAGGGCCCGGCGGCCAAAAACATTCAGTACTTC
J: TRBJ2-2; D: TRBD2; size: NA; V: TRBV5-1; CDR3: CASSFLQRGAKNTGELFF; DNA: TGCGCCAGCAGCTTTTTACAGCGGGGGGCCAAGAACACCGGGGAGCTGTTTTTT
J: TRBJ2-2; D: NA; size: NA; V: TRBV18; CDR3: CASSPQDGSNTGELFF; DNA: TGTGCCAGCTCACCGCAGGACGGTTCGAACACCGGGGAGCTGTTTTTT
J: TRBJ2-3; D: NA; size: NA; V: TRBV29-1; CDR3: CSVGDKIRTDTQYF; DNA: TGCAGCGTTGGGGACAAGATACGCACAGATACGCAGTATTTT
J: TRBJ2-1; D: NA; size: NA; V: TRBV19; CDR3: CASRRGGTRDEQFF; DNA: TGTGCCAGTAGGCGTGGGGGGACACGGGATGAGCAGTTCTTC
J: TRBJ2-7; D: NA; size: few; V: TRBV19; CDR3: CASSTGTPYEQYF; DNA: TGTGCCAGTAGCACCGGGACTCCCTACGAGCAGTACTTC
J: TRBJ2-7; D: TRBD1; size: NA; V: TRBV28; CDR3: CASSSILIPGTGSRSYEQYF; DNA: TGTGCCAGCAGTTCGATCTTAATCCCCGGGACAGGGTCCAGGTCCTACGAGCAGTACTTC
J: TRBJ2-5; D: NA; size: once; V: TRBV27; CDR3: CASSLYGQETQYF; DNA: TGTGCCAGCAGTTTATATGGGCAAGAGACCCAGTACTTC
J: TRBJ1-3; D: TRBD1; size: NA; V: TRBV19; CDR3: CASVRTGSGNTIYF; DNA: TGTGCCAGCGTCAGGACAGGGTCTGGAAACACCATATATTTT
J: TRBJ1-2; D: NA; size: NA; V: TRBV16; CDR3: CASSQMSALSPYGYTF; DNA: TGTGCCAGCAGCCAAATGTCAGCTCTTAGTCCCTATGGCTACACCTTC
J: TRBJ1-1; D: NA; size: NA; V: TRBV19; CDR3: CASTSGVWKRDTEAFF; DNA: NA
J: TRBJ1-3; D: TRBD1; size: NA; V: TRBV19; CDR3: CASPGTGGNTIYF; DNA: TGTGCCAGTCCCGGGACAGGAGGAAACACCATATATTTT
J: TRBJ2-7; D: TRBD2; size: NA; V: TRBV7-9; CDR3: CASSPRTRQVYEQYF; DNA: TGTGCCAGCAGCCCAAGGACTAGGCAGGTCTACGAGCAGTACTTC
J: TRBJ2-2; D: NA; size: NA; V: TRBV7-3; CDR3: CASSLGEAHGELFF; DNA: TGTGCCAGCAGCTTAGGGGAGGCCCACGGGGAGCTGTTTTTT
J: TRBJ1-1; D: NA; size: NA; V: TRBV7-9; CDR3: CASSPPPVDRNTEAFF; DNA: TGTGCCAGCAGCCCACCCCCCGTGGACAGAAACACTGAAGCTTTCTTT
J: TRBJ1-2; D: NA; size: NA; V: TRBV4-3; CDR3: CASSQEGLEGYGYTF; DNA: TGCGCCAGCAGCCAAGAGGGCCTGGAGGGGTATGGCTACACCTTC
J: TRBJ2-1; D: NA; size: once; V: TRBV7-8; CDR3: CASSLARGARHNEQFF; DNA: TGTGCCAGCAGCTTAGCTCGGGGGGCGCGACACAATGAGCAGTTCTTC